The 30 T cell receptor beta chains reported below all come from one sample, sequenced in a study of CD8+CD57+ T cells in acquired aplastic anemia. Profiles of TCR beta VDJ and CDR3 were generated from a genomic DNA template. TCRdb reprocessed the reads via MiXCR and lists one record per CDR3 protein. The sample records about 150,000 distinct CDR3 sequences, approximately 52% being singletons. By flow cytometry, patients selected for sequencing had shown an expansion of CD8+CD57+ cells. Specimen: sorted CD4+, CD8+, or CD8+CD57+ T cells (not recorded which) from PBMCs. The receptors derive from a human donor with aplastic anemia.

This clonotype was detected many times. This sequence joins TRBV15 and TRBJ1-6; D remains unclear. The V end lost 1 base, the J end lost 9 bases, and 13 bases lay between the germline ends. The CDR3 spans 15 residues. Germline V gene lookup returns CDR1 LNHNV and CDR2 YYDKDF (reference sequence). Here the CDR3 DNA reads TGTGCCACCAGCAGAGGTGGAGGGAAAAGTTCACCCCTCCACTTT. Translation gives CATSRGGGKSSPLHF.

Ten or more counts support this clonotype. The V and J genes are TRBV12-5 and TRBJ1-6; 7 positions match TRBD1. The CDR3 totals 14 residues. Germline-derived CDR1 and CDR2 are LGHNT and FRNRAP. V was pared by 6 bases and J by 8 bases, with 7 bases of the junction left unmatched. This CDR3 reads CASGSGTADSPLHF. CDR3 nucleotides: TGTGCTAGTGGGTCCGGGACAGCTGATTCACCCCTCCACTTT.

This clonotype was seen many times. The rearrangement uses TRBV2 and TRBJ1-1; D not resolved. This CDR3 has 11 amino acids. Germline V lookup: CDR1 SNHLY, CDR2 FYNNEI. The V and J ends lost 6 bases and 7 bases respectively, with 9 bases between them. CDR3 in amino acids: CASRGQLEAFF. The CDR3 DNA reads TGTGCCAGCAGGGGTCAGCTTGAAGCTTTCTTT. Drawing the rest from reference TRBV2 and TRBJ1-1, the complete variable domain is EPEVTQTPSHQVTQMGQEVILRCVPISNHLYFYWYRQILGQKVEFLVSFYNNEISEKSEIFDDQFSVERPDGSNFTLKIRSTKLEDSAMYFCASRGQLEAFFGQGTRLTVV.

The chain combines TRBV19 with TRBJ1-1, with a possible D match to TRBD1 (6 bases). Per germline, CDR1 LNHDA and CDR2 SQIVND (reference sequence). This CDR3 is built from 14 residues. Trimming pared 3 bases from V and 4 bases from J, leaving 12 bases between. The CDR3 coding sequence is TGTGCCAGTAGTATGTCCCAGGGGAGCACTGAAGCTTTCTTT. This encodes CASSMSQGSTEAFF. The whole variable domain, remainder taken from reference TRBV19 and TRBJ1-1, is DGGITQSPKYLFRKEGQNVTLSCEQNLNHDAMYWYRQDPGQGLRLIYYSQIVNDFQKGDIAEGYSVSREKKESFPLTVTSAQKNPTAFYLCASSMSQGSTEAFFGQGTRLTVV.

The V gene is TRBV12-5, the J gene TRBJ2-3; TRBD2 agrees at 14 bases. V dropped 5 bases and J dropped 0; count of bases not matched to a gene: 7. This CDR3 has 18 amino acids. Germline-derived CDR1 and CDR2 are LGHNT and FRNRAP. CDR3 sequence (DNA): TGTGCTAGTGGTACGGGGACTAGCGGGGGAACTAGCACAGATACGCAGTATTTT. It yields the protein CASGTGTSGGTSTDTQYF. Using reference TRBV12-5 and TRBJ2-3 for the parts outside the CDR3, the full variable domain is DARVTQTPRHKVTEMGQEVTMRCQPILGHNTVFWYRQTMMQGLELLAYFRNRAPLDDSGMPKDRFSAEMPDATLATLKIQPSEPRDSAVYFCASGTGTSGGTSTDTQYFGPGTRLTVL.

On this clonotype itself: This clone may be a read error of a much larger clone one base away. V gene TRBV10-1 combines with J gene TRBJ1-4; 7 nucleotides agree with TRBD1. Looked up from germline, CDR1 is WNHNN and CDR2 is SYGVQD (reference sequence). The CDR3 spans 14 residues. DNA of the CDR3: TGCGCCAGCAGCGACACACAGGGGACTGAAGAACTGTTTTTT. Translation: CASSDTQGTEELFF.

This clonotype has a single count. The V gene is TRBV6-2 or TRBV6-3, the J gene TRBJ2-2; 9 nucleotides align to TRBD2. The trim removed 7 bases at V and 1 base at J, leaving 7 bases unmatched. The CDR3 extends over 16 amino acids. Looked up from germline, CDR1 is MNHEY and CDR2 is SVGEGT. DNA for the CDR3: TGTGCCAGCATTGCGCGGGGGGGCTGGAACACCGGGGAGCTGTTTTTT. Its translation is CASIARGGWNTGELFF.

This clonotype came up a few times. This chain uses TRBV2 with TRBJ1-6; 7 bases map to TRBD1. CDR1 is SNHLY and CDR2 is FYNNEI in the germline V gene. V lost 5 bases and J lost 9; bases outside the gene matches: 7. The CDR3 totals 14 residues. DNA for the CDR3: TGTGCCAGCAGTCTCCGGGACAGCCCTTCACCCCTCCACTTT. It codes for CASSLRDSPSPLHF.

This clonotype was counted ten times or more. The chain joins TRBV14 to TRBJ1-3; D uncertain. The CDR3 length is 18 residues. Germline values: CDR1 SGHDN, CDR2 FVKESK. Trimming left V 0 bases short and J 0 bases short, with 15 bases between. CDR3 sequence: CASSQERAGPVSGNTIYF. In DNA form, the CDR3 reads TGTGCCAGCAGCCAAGAAAGGGCAGGTCCCGTCTCTGGAAACACCATATATTTT.

For this clonotype: A read error may be the cause here, since a much bigger clone is one base away. Without the conserved terminal phenylalanine or tryptophan, this CDR3 likely stems from a read error. The chain is built from TRBV7-9 and TRBJ1-3, with unresolved D. Between the trimmed V and J ends, which lost 2 bases and 3 bases, there was a span of 8 bases. Germline V gene sequence: CDR1 SEHNR, CDR2 FQNEAQ (reference sequence). The CDR3 covers 14 residues. The CDR3 DNA is TGTGCCAGCAGCTTAATTGGACTTGGAAACACCATATATTCT. Its translation: CASSLIGLGNTIYS.

The chain recombines TRBV10-3 with TRBJ1-2; D ambiguous. Per the germline V gene, CDR1 is ENHRY and CDR2 is SYGVKD. The CDR3 is 13 residues long. V was clipped by 1 base and J by 3 bases, with 6 bases between them. CDR3 coding DNA: TGTGCCATCAGTGAGTGGGGAGACTATGGCTACACCTTC. Translation: CAISEWGDYGYTF.

The J gene is TRBJ2-7, the V gene TRBV19; TRBD1 matches at 11 bases. The CDR3 covers 15 residues. The germline V gene encodes CDR1 LNHDA and CDR2 SQIVND (reference sequence). Losses at the gene ends were 7 bases for V and 4 bases for J; bases not matched to a gene: 9. CDR3 region: CASTDTGTGGYEQYF. In DNA, the CDR3 is TGTGCCAGTACTGACACCGGGACAGGGGGATACGAGCAGTACTTC.

The V call is TRBV7-8, the J call TRBJ2-1; D gene uncertain. V gave up 5 bases and J gave up 4 bases, with 12 bases separating them. The germline V gene has CDR1 SGHVS and CDR2 FQNEAQ. The CDR3 is 14 residues long. This chain's CDR3 is CASSPFNGYNEQFF. The CDR3 nucleotides read TGTGCCAGCAGCCCTTTCAACGGGTACAATGAGCAGTTCTTC.

This clonotype was picked up one time. The J gene is TRBJ1-3, the V gene TRBV9, with D perhaps matching TRBD1 (5 bases). Looked up from germline, CDR1 is SGDLS and CDR2 is YYNGEE. The CDR3 consists of 16 residues. V lost 3 bases and J 0 bases, leaving 13 bases between the germline ends. CDR3: CASSGGPHLSGNTIYF. The CDR3 DNA reads as TGTGCCAGCAGCGGGGGACCCCACCTCTCTGGAAACACCATATATTTT.

In this sample, this clonotype turned up many times. The V gene is TRBV29-1, the J gene TRBJ2-7, with unresolved D. This CDR3 contains 12 residues. V lost 7 bases and J 4 bases, leaving 14 bases between the germline ends. The germline gives CDR1 SQVTM, CDR2 ANQGSEA. This CDR3 is CSALGRQYEQYF. As DNA, the CDR3 is TGCAGCGCCCTCGGCCGGCAATACGAGCAGTACTTC.

This clonotype was seen repeatedly, ten times or more. This chain links TRBV10-3 with TRBJ1-2; no reliable D call. The CDR3 covers 14 residues. The V gene's germline CDR1 is ENHRY and CDR2 SYGVKD. Deletions cut 7 bases from V and 4 bases from J, with 16 bases between. The CDR3 loop is CAITGPTVGYGYTF. The DNA for the CDR3 is TGTGCCATCACCGGACCGACCGTCGGCTATGGCTACACCTTC.

This clonotype was seen a handful of times. The chain couples TRBV20-1 to TRBJ2-7; TRBD1 agrees at 7 bases. This CDR3 spans 14 amino acids. J gave up 2 bases and V 2 bases, and 6 bases lay outside the gene matches. Germline V CDR1 and CDR2: DFQATT, SNEGSKA (reference sequence). CDR3 nucleotide sequence: TGCAGTGCTAGATCCGGGACAGCCACCTACGAGCAGTACTTC. Protein sequence: CSARSGTATYEQYF.

This clonotype was recorded many times. This chain uses TRBV6-5 with TRBJ2-2, with D hard to call. The germline V and J ends were trimmed by 2 bases and 6 bases, with 7 bases remaining between them. CDR1 MNHEY and CDR2 SVGAGI come from the germline V gene. The CDR3 runs 13 residues. The DNA for the CDR3 is TGTGCCAGCAGTTACATCGTCTCCGGGGAGCTGTTTTTT. It specifies CASSYIVSGELFF.

This clonotype was seen many times. This chain links TRBV12-3 or TRBV12-4 with TRBJ2-7; D is undetermined. The ends were cut back, 0 bases at V and 4 bases at J, with 16 bases in the middle. This CDR3 contains 16 residues. The CDR3 region is CASSLATYGVRYEQYF. The CDR3 DNA is TGTGCCAGCAGTTTAGCCACTTATGGGGTTAGGTACGAGCAGTACTTC.

This clonotype was seen many times. This chain links TRBV5-6 with TRBJ1-2; D unresolved. The CDR3 is 11 residues long. Germline V CDR1 and CDR2: SGHDT, YYEEEE. The V end was cut by 4 bases, the J end by 6 bases, with 7 bases between. CDR3 nucleotide sequence: TGTGCCAGCAGCACGGGAGATGGCTACACCTTC. Its protein product is CASSTGDGYTF.

The gene calls are TRBV5-5 and TRBJ1-2; D ambiguous. Germline CDR1 is SGHKS and CDR2 is YYEKEE (reference sequence). The CDR3 consists of 13 residues. Trimming removed 1 base from V and 3 bases from J, with 7 bases in between. CDR3 residues: CASSLTADYGYTF. Here the CDR3 DNA reads TGTGCCAGCAGCTTGACGGCTGACTATGGCTACACCTTC.

This clonotype came up many times. This chain uses TRBV9 with TRBJ1-6; no clear D gene. Trimming took 4 bases from V and 7 from J, leaving 15 bases between them. CDR3 length equals 15 residues. CDR1 is SGDLS, CDR2 YYNGEE, per germline. CDR3 in amino acids: CASSTRAGGNSPLHF. The CDR3 DNA reads as TGTGCCAGCAGCACGAGGGCCGGCGGGAATTCACCCCTCCACTTT.

The chain is built from TRBV14 and TRBJ2-3; D call uncertain. This CDR3 is built from 12 residues. V lost 5 bases to trimming and J lost 3 bases, with 6 bases between them. Germline CDR1 SGHDN, CDR2 FVKESK. This chain's CDR3 is CASSYQTDTQYF. The CDR3, as DNA: TGTGCCAGCAGCTACCAGACAGATACGCAGTATTTT.

This clonotype was observed many times. The CDR3 is CASSPSGGARKIYEQYF. The CDR3 coding sequence is TGCGCCAGCAGCCCCAGCGGGGGGGCCCGCAAAATCTACGAGCAGTACTTC. The chain is built from TRBV5-1 and TRBJ2-7; 10 nucleotides line up with TRBD2. V dropped 4 bases and J dropped 3; count of bases not matched to a gene: 13. This CDR3 region has 17 residues. CDR1 and CDR2 from the germline V gene are SGHRS and YFSETQ. The full variable domain, with the rest looked up from reference TRBV5-1 and TRBJ2-7, is KAGVTQTPRYLIKTRGQQVTLSCSPISGHRSVSWYQQTPGQGLQFLFEYFSETQRNKGNFPGRFSGRQFSNSRSEMNVSTLELGDSALYLCASSPSGGARKIYEQYFGPGTRLTVT.

The V gene is TRBV27, the J gene TRBJ1-4, with D possibly being TRBD1 (5 bases). The CDR3 extends over 14 amino acids. Germline CDR1 MNHEY, CDR2 SMNVEV (reference sequence). Deletions cut 6 bases from V and 5 bases from J, with 13 bases between. The DNA for the CDR3 is TGTGCCAGCAGCCCCAGGGTATTGAATGAAAAACTGTTTTTT. This sequence encodes CASSPRVLNEKLFF.

V usage is TRBV9 and J usage is TRBJ1-2; 11 nucleotides align to TRBD1. V lost 0 bases and J lost 4; bases outside the gene matches: 8. The germline V gene has CDR1 SGDLS and CDR2 YYNGEE. This CDR3 spans 17 amino acids. The chain's CDR3 is CASSVAKRTGGSYGYTF. CDR3 bases: TGTGCCAGCAGCGTAGCTAAGAGGACAGGGGGCTCCTATGGCTACACCTTC. The full variable domain, with the rest looked up from reference TRBV9 and TRBJ1-2, is DSGVTQTPKHLITATGQRVTLRCSPRSGDLSVYWYQQSLDQGLQFLIQYYNGEERAKGNILERFSAQQFPDLHSELNLSSLELGDSALYFCASSVAKRTGGSYGYTFGSGTRLTVV.

There are many counts of this clonotype. The CDR3 region has the DNA TGTGCCAGCAACCTACAGGGGAACACTGAAGCTTTCTTT. It codes for CASNLQGNTEAFF. The V and J genes are TRBV6-1 and TRBJ1-1, with D tentatively TRBD1 (6 bases). V gave up 7 bases and J gave up 1 base, with 10 bases separating them. Germline V gene data show CDR1 as MNHNS and CDR2 as SASEGT. The CDR3 runs 13 residues.

Points on this clonotype: This is likely a read error, given that the CDR3 carries no conserved phenylalanine or tryptophan at its end. This rearrangement joins TRBV20-1 to TRBJ2-7; D may be TRBD1 (6 bases). This CDR3 has 14 amino acids. Germline loops: CDR1 DFQATT, CDR2 SNEGSKA (reference sequence). The CDR3 nucleotides are TGCGGTGCTAGATTAACCGGGACATCCTACGAGCAGTACCTC. This gives the protein CGARLTGTSYEQYL.

The V and J genes are TRBV2 and TRBJ2-7, with D perhaps assigned TRBD1 or TRBD2 (5 bases each). The V and J ends lost 6 bases and 6 bases respectively, with 18 bases between them. The germline CDR1 and CDR2 sequences are SNHLY and FYNNEI. The CDR3 spans 14 residues. The CDR3 nucleotides read TGTGCCAGCAGCACCGGGACCTTGCCCCTCGAGCAGTACTTC. As protein: CASSTGTLPLEQYF.

This clonotype was detected ten times or more. The gene calls are TRBV29-1 and TRBJ1-1; possibly TRBD1 for D (5 bases). CDR1 is SQVTM and CDR2 is ANQGSEA in the germline V gene. V shed 5 bases and J shed 5 bases, with 9 bases lying between them. The CDR3 has 11 amino acids. CDR3 region: CSVPGNTEAFF. The CDR3 region has the DNA TGCAGCGTTCCAGGGAATACTGAAGCTTTCTTT.